A selection of T cell receptor beta chains follows, all from one sample in a study of T cells in Graves' hyperthyroidism and ophthalmopathy. TCRdb re-called the multiplex PCR reads with MiXCR, one entry per CDR3 protein. The table lists fewer than 450,000 distinct CDR3 sequences, more than 12% of them singletons. What was sequenced was blood. The source of these receptors is a man aged 45-65 years with Graves' ophthalmopathy. Each CDR3 is given with its conserved first and last residue. The D gene is left open where the match is weak. Size is stated for part of the rows, as once, few or many counts, or as a class when the clone is expanded.

d_gene,j_gene,abundance,v_gene,CDR3aa,CDR3nt
TRBD1,TRBJ2-6,-,TRBV30,CAWGQGDGANVLTF,TGTGCCTGGGGACAGGGGGATGGGGCCAACGTCCTGACTTTC
-,TRBJ1-1,many,TRBV6-1,CASRVDTNTEAFF,TGTGCCAGCAGGGTCGATACGAACACTGAAGCTTTCTTT
-,TRBJ1-2,-,TRBV15,CATSGTKTAANYGYTF,TGTGCCACCAGCGGCACAAAGACAGCTGCTAACTATGGCTACACCTTC
TRBD1,TRBJ2-7,-,TRBV9,CASSVEAGGYEQYF,TGTGCCAGCAGCGTAGAAGCAGGGGGCTACGAGCAGTACTTC
TRBD2,TRBJ2-1,few,TRBV7-8,CASSYSGTSWGNEQFF,TGTGCCAGCAGCTACTCCGGGACTAGCTGGGGCAATGAGCAGTTCTTC
-,TRBJ2-7,-,TRBV20-1,CSASEGLGEQYF,TGCAGTGCTAGTGAGGGTTTGGGCGAGCAGTACTTC
-,TRBJ1-3,-,TRBV7-6,CASSPYSSGNTIYF,TGTGCCAGCAGCCCCTATAGCTCTGGAAACACCATATATTTT
-,TRBJ2-7,once,TRBV19,CASSPRGFALDEQYF,TGTGCCAGTAGCCCACGGGGGTTTGCTCTCGACGAGCAGTACTTC
TRBD2,TRBJ2-1,many,TRBV5-5,CASSLTSVAYNEQFF,TGTGCCAGCAGCTTGACTAGCGTTGCCTACAATGAGCAGTTCTTC
-,TRBJ2-1,few,TRBV3-1,CASSQVLEKQFF,TGTGCCAGCAGCCAAGTGTTAGAAAAGCAGTTCTTC
-,TRBJ2-3,many,TRBV7-9,CASSLAAVLADTQYF,TGTGCCAGCAGCTTAGCGGCGGTTTTGGCAGATACGCAGTATTTT
TRBD1,TRBJ1-6,-,TRBV12-3/TRBV12-4,CASSRQGDNSPLHF,TGTGCCAGCAGCCGCCAGGGGGATAATTCACCCCTCCACTTT
-,TRBJ1-1,many,TRBV5-1,CASKEGLNTEAFF,TGCGCCAGCAAAGAGGGCCTGAACACTGAAGCTTTCTTT
TRBD1,TRBJ2-1,few,TRBV7-2,CASSSGQGDNEQFF,TGTGCCAGCAGCTCGGGACAGGGGGACAATGAGCAGTTCTTC
TRBD1,TRBJ2-7,many,TRBV14,CASSPTGIHEQYF,TGTGCCAGCAGCCCGACAGGGATCCACGAGCAGTACTTC
TRBD2,TRBJ2-1,-,TRBV4-2,CASSQPTSGERVYNEQFF,TGTGCCAGCAGCCAACCTACGAGCGGGGAAAGGGTCTACAATGAGCAGTTCTTC
TRBD1,TRBJ2-7,many,TRBV4-1,CASSLGQGGANSYEQYF,TGCGCCAGCAGCCTGGGACAGGGGGGAGCTAACTCCTACGAGCAGTACTTC
-,TRBJ1-5,-,TRBV2,CASSDSNSNQPQHF,TGTGCCAGCAGTGATTCTAATAGCAATCAGCCCCAGCATTTT
TRBD1,TRBJ2-3,-,TRBV6-1,CASRRDRLSTDTQYF,TGTGCCAGCAGAAGGGACAGGCTAAGCACAGATACGCAGTATTTT
-,TRBJ2-7,many,TRBV12-3/TRBV12-4,CASRLRGGNEQYF,TGTGCCAGCAGATTACGAGGCGGGAACGAGCAGTACTTC
-,TRBJ2-4,-,TRBV10-2,CASSERGLGNIQYF,TGCGCCAGCAGTGAGAGGGGCTTGGGAAACATTCAGTACTTC
-,TRBJ1-1,-,TRBV7-9,CASSLQALLDTEAFF,TGTGCCAGCAGCTTACAGGCGTTGCTGGATACTGAAGCTTTCTTT
-,TRBJ1-1,once,TRBV9,CASSVEEGGVTEAFF,TGTGCCAGCAGCGTAGAAGAGGGGGGTGTGACTGAAGCTTTCTTT
-,TRBJ2-1,many,TRBV11-2,CASSLDLARRSSYNEQFF,TGTGCCAGCAGCTTAGATCTGGCGCGGAGAAGCTCCTACAATGAGCAGTTCTTC
-,TRBJ2-5,-,TRBV24-1,CATSEQGTQYF,TGTGCCACCAGTGAGCAGGGGACCCAGTACTTC
-,TRBJ2-7,-,TRBV4-2,CASSQPGLAYYEQYF,TGTGCCAGCAGCCAACCGGGACTTGCTTACTACGAGCAGTACTTC